Each of the 25 T cell receptor beta chains below was sequenced from the same sample in a study of radiotherapy plus CTLA-4 blockade in lung cancer. TCRdb's copy holds only in-frame clones and misses some; the assay was immunoSEQ multiplex PCR. This sample has tens of thousands of clones, with around 83% found just once. Sequences were derived from peripheral blood, sampled from a patient treated with radiotherapy plus ipilimumab. All receptors derive from a human donor with non-small cell lung cancer who had stable disease on radiotherapy plus ipilimumab.

The V and J genes are TRBV15 and TRBJ1-6; D might be TRBD1 (5 bases). The germline CDR1 and CDR2 sequences are LNHNV and YYDKDF (reference sequence). This CDR3 spans 14 amino acids. Trimming stripped 0 bases from V and 7 bases from J, with 7 bases between. The CDR3 sequence: CATSRDTGNSPLHF. The CDR3 nucleotides are TGTGCCACCAGCAGAGATACAGGAAATTCACCCCTCCACTTT.

This clone has a handful of counts. V gene TRBV28 combines with J gene TRBJ1-3; D might be TRBD1 (5 bases). Germline CDR1 and CDR2: MDHEN and SYDVKM. This CDR3 comprises 19 residues. V lost 3 bases, J lost 0 bases, and 21 bases lay in between. The CDR3 loop is CASSLGPDGRRISGNTIYF. Here the CDR3 DNA reads TGTGCCAGCAGTTTGGGACCTGACGGTCGGCGGATCTCTGGAAACACCATATATTTT.

CDR3 DNA sequence: TGTGCCAGCAGCCGAACTAGCGGGAGGGCAGGCGGGGAGCTGTTTTTT. Translation gives CASSRTSGRAGGELFF. V gene TRBV7-6 combines with J gene TRBJ2-2, with 13 bases fitting TRBD2. Germline V lookup: CDR1 SGHVS, CDR2 FNYEAQ. This CDR3 contains 16 residues. V lost 5 bases, J lost 7 bases, and 7 bases stayed unmatched.

The gene calls are TRBV30 and TRBJ1-5; D is unclear. From germline, CDR1 is GTSNPN and CDR2 SVGIG (reference sequence). The germline V and J ends were trimmed by 0 bases and 4 bases, with 7 bases remaining between them. The CDR3 is 13 residues long. The chain's CDR3 is CAWSVTGNQPQHF. The CDR3 DNA reads as TGTGCCTGGAGTGTAACCGGGAATCAGCCCCAGCATTTT.

This chain links TRBV7-2 with TRBJ2-5; D gene uncertain. V was cut by 4 bases and J by 0 bases, with 3 bases left in between. The CDR3 is 12 residues long. Germline values: CDR1 SGHTA, CDR2 FQGNSA. CDR3 residues: CASSSYQETQYF. The CDR3 DNA reads as TGTGCCAGCAGCTCGTACCAAGAGACCCAGTACTTC.

This chain joins TRBV28 and TRBJ1-5, with D unclear. V was clipped by 2 bases and J by 1 base, with 12 bases between them. Germline V CDR1 and CDR2: MDHEN, SYDVKM. The CDR3 is 16 amino acids. CDR3 residues: CASSLNGPGSNQPQHF. CDR3 bases: TGTGCCAGCAGTTTAAATGGGCCGGGGAGCAATCAGCCCCAGCATTTT.

This rearrangement joins TRBV6-5 to TRBJ2-2, with D maybe TRBD1 (6 bases). This CDR3 contains 14 residues. Germline loops: CDR1 MNHEY, CDR2 SVGAGI. The ends were cut back, 4 bases at V and 3 bases at J, with 9 bases in the middle. CDR3 nucleotide sequence: TGTGCCAGCAGTTTGGGGGCAGACACCGGGGAGCTGTTTTTT. As protein: CASSLGADTGELFF.

This chain joins TRBV20-1 and TRBJ1-2; D is unclear. This CDR3 region has 10 residues. With 2 bases removed from V and 7 bases from J, the gap between germline ends came to 5 bases. CDR1 is DFQATT, CDR2 SNEGSKA, per germline (reference sequence). The CDR3 here is CSARPPGYTF. The CDR3 coding sequence is TGCAGTGCTAGACCCCCTGGCTACACCTTC.

This chain joins TRBV29-1 and TRBJ2-1; 9 bases line up with TRBD2. Looked up from germline, CDR1 is SQVTM and CDR2 is ANQGSEA. After removal of 1 base from V and 2 bases from J, the junction contained 3 bases not matched to a gene. This CDR3 contains 15 residues. The CDR3 nucleotides are TGCAGCGTTGAAGCTAGCGGGAATGCCTACAATGAGCAGTTCTTC. This gives the protein CSVEASGNAYNEQFF.

For the CDR3, the DNA is TGTGCCAGCAGCTTAATAGCGGGGGGTGAGCAGTTCTTC. Translation gives CASSLIAGGEQFF. The rearrangement links TRBV7-3 to TRBJ2-1; TRBD2 matches 10 bases. This CDR3 is 13 amino acids long. The germline V gene has CDR1 SGHTA and CDR2 FQGTGA. J was trimmed by 9 bases and V by 1 base; bases with no gene match: 0.

CDR3 DNA sequence: TGTGCCAGTAGGGGACAGGGGATGAACACTGAAGCTTTCTTT. The encoded protein is CASRGQGMNTEAFF. The chain couples TRBV19 to TRBJ1-1, with 10 nucleotides matching TRBD1. Germline V gives CDR1 LNHDA, CDR2 SQIVND (reference sequence). The ends lost 6 bases at V and 0 bases at J; junction bases unmatched: 1. CDR3 length equals 14 residues.

The rearrangement uses TRBV27 and TRBJ1-2; 10 positions agree with TRBD1. V shed 2 bases and J 4 bases; nucleotides not matched to a gene: 13. The germline CDR1 and CDR2 sequences are MNHEY and SMNVEV (reference sequence). The CDR3 length is 18 residues. The DNA for the CDR3 is TGTGCCAGCAGTTTAATCTCTGGTAGGGACAGGGGTCCCTATGGCTACACCTTC. Its protein product is CASSLISGRDRGPYGYTF.

This chain links TRBV7-2 with TRBJ1-2, with D perhaps matching TRBD1 (5 bases). Per the germline V gene, CDR1 is SGHTA and CDR2 is FQGNSA. V was pared by 5 bases and J by 5 bases, with 12 bases between. This CDR3 spans 13 amino acids. The CDR3 nucleotides read TGTGCCAGCAGCGTAACAGGCCTTTATGGCTACACCTTC. The encoded protein is CASSVTGLYGYTF. Filled out from reference TRBV7-2 and TRBJ1-2, the complete variable domain reads GAGVSQSPSNKVTEKGKDVELRCDPISGHTALYWYRQSLGQGLEFLIYFQGNSAPDKSGLPSDRFSAERTGGSVSTLTIQRTQQEDSAVYLCASSVTGLYGYTFGSGTRLTVV.

The chain joins TRBV15 to TRBJ2-1; D assignment may be TRBD1 or TRBD2 (5 bases each). Germline V gives CDR1 LNHNV, CDR2 YYDKDF (reference sequence). This CDR3 comprises 13 residues. Trimming took 3 bases from V and 9 from J, leaving 12 bases between them. CDR3 loop: CATSRELGREQFF. CDR3 nucleotide sequence: TGTGCCACCAGCAGGGAGTTGGGACGTGAGCAGTTCTTC.

The chain is built from TRBV19 and TRBJ2-1, with 11 bases that match TRBD2. The length of the CDR3 is 19 residues. The V segment lost 7 bases and the J segment 8 bases; nucleotides outside the gene matches: 22. CDR1 is LNHDA and CDR2 is SQIVND in the germline V gene (reference sequence). The CDR3 DNA is TGTGCCAGTACACCGCAGGGGCGGCTAGCGGGAGGTCCCCTCCATGAGCAGTTCTTC. Translation: CASTPQGRLAGGPLHEQFF.

The chain is built from TRBV27 and TRBJ1-1, with D possibly matching TRBD1 (5 bases). V lost 7 bases and J lost 1, with 16 bases in between. Per the germline V gene, CDR1 is MNHEY and CDR2 is SMNVEV (reference sequence). CDR3 length equals 15 residues. The CDR3 is CASTGWGKGNTEAFF. The CDR3 nucleotides are TGTGCCAGCACTGGGTGGGGGAAGGGGAACACTGAAGCTTTCTTT.

The rearrangement joins TRBV6-5 to TRBJ2-7; possibly TRBD1 or TRBD2 for D (5 bases each). The CDR3 is 16 residues long. The germline V gene has CDR1 MNHEY and CDR2 SVGAGI. The V gene lost 2 bases and the J gene lost 2 bases, with 16 bases spanning the gap. This CDR3 is CASSYDGQRGPYEQYF. The CDR3 nucleotides are TGTGCCAGCAGTTACGATGGACAAAGGGGACCCTACGAGCAGTACTTC.

The gene calls are TRBV9 and TRBJ2-7; D is uncertain. Trimming stripped 2 bases from V and 0 bases from J, with 3 bases between. Germline CDR1 is SGDLS and CDR2 is YYNGEE. This CDR3 region has 12 residues. CDR3 DNA: TGTGCCAGCAGCGTGAGCTCCTACGAGCAGTACTTC. This sequence encodes CASSVSSYEQYF. The full variable domain, in which reference TRBV9 and TRBJ2-7 provide the parts outside the CDR3, is DSGVTQTPKHLITATGQRVTLRCSPRSGDLSVYWYQQSLDQGLQFLIQYYNGEERAKGNILERFSAQQFPDLHSELNLSSLELGDSALYFCASSVSSYEQYFGPGTRLTVT.

This clone was observed once. The chain joins TRBV29-1 to TRBJ2-1, with a weak D call TRBD1 (6 bases). Deletions cut 4 bases from V and 10 bases from J, with 17 bases between. Germline-derived CDR1 and CDR2 are SQVTM and ANQGSEA. This CDR3 spans 13 amino acids. The CDR3 is CSVGGGLTPEQFF. DNA of the CDR3: TGCAGCGTTGGAGGGGGATTGACTCCCGAGCAGTTCTTC.

The chain combines TRBV7-6 with TRBJ2-7, with 7 bases aligning to TRBD2. Germline V gene sequence: CDR1 SGHVS, CDR2 FNYEAQ. This CDR3 has 13 residues. V lost 4 bases to trimming and J lost 3 bases; unmatched junction nucleotides: 3. The CDR3, as DNA: TGTGCCAGCAGCTCCGGGGGGAACTACGAGCAGTACTTC. As protein: CASSSGGNYEQYF. The complete variable domain, with remaining parts taken from reference TRBV7-6 and TRBJ2-7, reads GAGVSQSPRYKVTKRGQDVALRCDPISGHVSLYWYRQALGQGPEFLTYFNYEAQQDKSGLPNDRFSAERPEGSISTLTIQRTEQRDSAMYRCASSSGGNYEQYFGPGTRLTVT.

The chain uses TRBV5-1 and TRBJ2-3; weak D call: TRBD1 (5 bases). V gave up 4 bases and J gave up 1 base, with 10 bases separating them. Germline assignment: CDR1 SGHRS and CDR2 YFSETQ. The CDR3 has 14 amino acids. Written as DNA, the CDR3 is TGCGCCAGCAGCCGGAAAGGGGGCACAGATACGCAGTATTTT. This gives the protein CASSRKGGTDTQYF. The full variable domain, in which reference TRBV5-1 and TRBJ2-3 provide the parts outside the CDR3, is KAGVTQTPRYLIKTRGQQVTLSCSPISGHRSVSWYQQTPGQGLQFLFEYFSETQRNKGNFPGRFSGRQFSNSRSEMNVSTLELGDSALYLCASSRKGGTDTQYFGPGTRLTVL.

This rearrangement joins TRBV18 to TRBJ2-7; tentatively, D is TRBD1 (6 bases). Germline V gives CDR1 KGHSH, CDR2 LQKENI. The length of the CDR3 is 12 residues. The germline V and J ends were trimmed by 3 bases and 5 bases, with 8 bases remaining between them. The CDR3 loop reads CASSPGAHEQYF. In DNA form, the CDR3 reads TGTGCCAGCTCACCGGGGGCCCACGAGCAGTACTTC.

This clone showed up just once. The chain employs TRBV5-1 and TRBJ2-3, with D possibly TRBD1 on 6 matching bases. Germline CDR1 is SGHRS and CDR2 is YFSETQ. The CDR3 spans 15 residues. Trimming took 3 bases from V and 3 from J, leaving 14 bases between them. CDR3 sequence (DNA): TGCGCCAGCAGCTCTGACAGGCCCTTGACAGATACGCAGTATTTT. It encodes CASSSDRPLTDTQYF.

This clone was recorded a few times. V is TRBV6-6 and J is TRBJ1-4; D is undetermined. This CDR3 comprises 13 residues. Germline V CDR1 and CDR2: MNHNY, SVGAGI (reference sequence). The V gene lost 6 bases and the J gene lost 6 bases, with 11 bases spanning the gap. The CDR3 spells CASSGLVDEKLFF. CDR3 coding DNA: TGTGCCAGCAGCGGACTAGTGGATGAAAAACTGTTTTTT.

This chain joins TRBV7-9 and TRBJ2-7; TRBD1 aligns across 8 bases. With V trimmed by 5 bases and J by 12 bases, 12 bases remained unmatched. CDR1 and CDR2 (germline): SEHNR, FQNEAQ (reference sequence). The CDR3 totals 13 residues. CDR3 loop: CASSPAIRQGMYF. For the CDR3, the DNA is TGTGCCAGCAGCCCTGCAATCAGACAGGGGATGTACTTC.